The entry that follows covers one TCR beta chain sequence. The antigen remains unidentified. Whole-study results and caveats: The larger cohort examined one V-J beta rearrangement, not whole repertoires.

The germline V gene encodes CDR1 ENHRY and CDR2 SYGVKD. V lost 6 bases and J lost 5; bases outside the gene matches: 8. The CDR3 has 15 residues. Cells sorted as Tregs were CD4+, CD25+ and CD127-/low. MiXCR, applied by TCRdb to the 5' RACE reads, yields one record per CDR3 protein. Found here are approximately 40,000 distinct CDR3 sequences, roughly 21% of them singletons; the top ten hold more than 4%. The genes are TRBV10-3 and TRBJ2-1; the match to TRBD2 covers 9 bases. The sequenced material came from Tregs sorted from blood. The source is a female donor with breast cancer. Here the CDR3 DNA reads TGTGCCATCAGGGCAGCGGGAGGCAAAAACAATGAGCAGTTCTTC. This sequence encodes CAIRAAGGKNNEQFF.